This TCR beta chain appears in the sequencing data of a study of T cell responses to AZD1222 COVID-19 vaccine. V trimming: 5 bases; J trimming: 4 bases; junction bases outside the gene matches: 7. CDR1 and CDR2 from the germline V gene are SEHNR and FQNEAQ (reference sequence). This CDR3 region has 14 residues. On this clone itself: What it binds is unknown.

Findings of the study overall: Without day 14 samples, only post-peak T cell repertoires were studied. White British donors predominated, females outnumbered males, and clonal diversity was possibly underestimated. At study baseline, merely six AZD1222 recipients were seropositive.

The data were produced by immunoSEQ multiplex PCR, yet TCRdb's version contains in-frame clones alone and is incomplete. The table records 150,000 to 200,000 clones, around 93% of them present only once. The sample in question was peripheral blood, obtained on day 0 of AZD1222 vaccination. V and J are TRBV7-9 and TRBJ2-5; 7 bases agree with TRBD2. This clonotype was obtained from an adult in good health. The CDR3 loop reads CASSPWGGRETQYF. The CDR3 nucleotides read TGTGCCAGCAGCCCATGGGGGGGAAGAGAGACCCAGTACTTC.